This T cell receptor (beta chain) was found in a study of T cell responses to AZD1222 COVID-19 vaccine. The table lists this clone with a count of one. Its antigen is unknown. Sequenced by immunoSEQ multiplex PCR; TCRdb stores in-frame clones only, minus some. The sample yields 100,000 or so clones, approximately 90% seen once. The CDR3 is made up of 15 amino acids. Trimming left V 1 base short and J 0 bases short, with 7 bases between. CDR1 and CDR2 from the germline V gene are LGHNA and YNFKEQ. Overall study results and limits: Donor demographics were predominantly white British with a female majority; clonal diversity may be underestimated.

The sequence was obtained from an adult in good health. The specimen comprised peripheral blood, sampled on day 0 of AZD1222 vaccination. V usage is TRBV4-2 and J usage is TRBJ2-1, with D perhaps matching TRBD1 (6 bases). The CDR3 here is CASSQGTASYNEQFF. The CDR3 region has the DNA TGTGCCAGCAGCCAAGGGACAGCCTCCTACAATGAGCAGTTCTTC.